This T cell receptor (beta chain) was sequenced for a study of T cell responses to AZD1222 COVID-19 vaccine. Profiling relied on immunoSEQ multiplex PCR, and the TCRdb table lists in-frame clones only, not all of them. The sample contains about 170,000 clones, around nine tenths of which appear only once. There are 14 residues in the CDR3. The V gene lost 6 bases and the J gene lost 2 bases, with 13 bases spanning the gap. Looked up from germline, CDR1 is SGHTA and CDR2 is FQGNSA. This material consisted of peripheral blood, taken on day 0 of AZD1222 vaccination. The sequence derives from an adult in good health. V gene TRBV7-2 combines with J gene TRBJ2-5, with D hard to call. CDR3 in amino acids: CASSRPPRQETQYF. The CDR3 region has the DNA TGTGCCAGCAGTCGTCCACCCAGACAAGAGACCCAGTACTTC.